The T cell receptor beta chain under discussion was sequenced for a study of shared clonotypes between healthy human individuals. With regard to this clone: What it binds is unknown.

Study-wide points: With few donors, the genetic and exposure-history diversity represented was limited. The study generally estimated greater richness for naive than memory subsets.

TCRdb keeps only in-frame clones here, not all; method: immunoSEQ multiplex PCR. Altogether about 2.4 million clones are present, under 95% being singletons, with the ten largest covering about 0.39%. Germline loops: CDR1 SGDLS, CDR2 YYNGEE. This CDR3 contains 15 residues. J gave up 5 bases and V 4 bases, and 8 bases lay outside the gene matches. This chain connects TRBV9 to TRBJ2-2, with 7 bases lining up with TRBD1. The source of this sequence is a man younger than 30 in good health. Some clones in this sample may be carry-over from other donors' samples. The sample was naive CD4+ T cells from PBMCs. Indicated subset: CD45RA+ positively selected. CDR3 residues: CASSITQGPTGELFF. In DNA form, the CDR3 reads TGTGCCAGCAGCATTACACAGGGGCCAACCGGGGAGCTGTTTTTT. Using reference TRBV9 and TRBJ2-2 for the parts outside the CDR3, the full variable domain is DSGVTQTPKHLITATGQRVTLRCSPRSGDLSVYWYQQSLDQGLQFLIQYYNGEERAKGNILERFSAQQFPDLHSELNLSSLELGDSALYFCASSITQGPTGELFFGEGSRLTVL.